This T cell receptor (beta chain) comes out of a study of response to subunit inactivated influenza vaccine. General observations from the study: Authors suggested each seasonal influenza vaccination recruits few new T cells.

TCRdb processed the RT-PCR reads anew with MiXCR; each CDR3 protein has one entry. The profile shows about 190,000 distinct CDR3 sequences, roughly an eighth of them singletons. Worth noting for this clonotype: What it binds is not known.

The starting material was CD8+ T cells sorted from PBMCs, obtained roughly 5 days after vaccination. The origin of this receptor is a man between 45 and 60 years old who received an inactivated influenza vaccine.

In DNA, the CDR3 is TGTGCCAGCAGCCAAGAAACGTCATACCGGGACAGGGCCCTCTACGAGCAGTACTTC. Translation gives CASSQETSYRDRALYEQYF. This chain links TRBV4-2 with TRBJ2-7, with TRBD1 identical over 9 bases. The germline V gene has CDR1 LGHNA and CDR2 YNFKEQ. The CDR3 covers 19 residues. The junction had 15 bases not matched to a gene; V was cut back by 0 bases and J by 3 bases.